The 21 T cell receptor beta chains listed next were all sequenced from one sample in a study of blood T cell repertoires in COVID-19. The data were produced by immunoSEQ multiplex PCR, yet TCRdb's version contains in-frame clones alone and is incomplete. The profile shows some 190,000 clones, around 89% of them singletons. Sequenced input: peripheral blood. Every receptor here comes from a human donor in a cohort sampled during active COVID-19.

In this sample, this clone turned up once. The chain uses TRBV3-1 (or the pseudogene TRBV3-2) and TRBJ1-2; a possible D gene is TRBD1 (5 bases). The germline V gene has CDR1 LGHDT and CDR2 YNNKEL (reference sequence). The V gene lost 0 bases and the J gene lost 8 bases, with 19 bases spanning the gap. The CDR3 runs 16 residues. CDR3 sequence reads: CASSQEAEGRAQGYTF. The CDR3 DNA reads as TGTGCCAGCAGCCAAGAAGCGGAGGGACGCGCACAGGGCTACACCTTC.

The chain recombines TRBV11-2 with TRBJ2-2; TRBD1 aligns across 7 bases. Germline V gene data show CDR1 as SGHAT and CDR2 as FQNNGV. With V trimmed by 4 bases and J by 8 bases, 4 bases remained unmatched. The length of the CDR3 is 13 residues. The chain's CDR3 is CASSYWGQGELFF. The CDR3 coding sequence is TGTGCCAGCAGCTATTGGGGACAGGGGGAGCTGTTTTTT.

The J gene is TRBJ2-2, the V gene TRBV11-2; 9 nucleotides match TRBD2. Germline V gives CDR1 SGHAT, CDR2 FQNNGV. Trimming took 4 bases from V and 5 from J; bases not matched to a gene: 14. The CDR3 runs 18 residues. The CDR3 sequence: CASSSRSAAGGPTGELFF. The DNA for the CDR3 is TGTGCCAGCAGCTCCCGGTCGGCTGCGGGAGGGCCGACCGGGGAGCTGTTTTTT.

This clone was found once. This chain's CDR3 is CASSRGQHHYNSPLHF. For the CDR3, the DNA is TGTGCCAGTAGTAGGGGACAGCACCATTATAATTCACCCCTCCACTTT. V and J are TRBV19 and TRBJ1-6; TRBD1 matches 7 bases. Germline CDR1 LNHDA, CDR2 SQIVND (reference sequence). Trimming removed 4 bases from V and 4 bases from J; junction bases left unmatched: 7. The CDR3 contains 16 residues.

The rearrangement joins TRBV19 to TRBJ2-7, with D possibly being TRBD2 (6 bases). V was shortened by 6 bases and J by 2 bases, with 11 bases between the two germline ends. Germline V gene sequence: CDR1 LNHDA, CDR2 SQIVND (reference sequence). The CDR3 totals 13 residues. This CDR3 reads CASRPSGAYEQYF. The CDR3 DNA reads TGTGCCAGTAGACCCTCGGGGGCCTACGAGCAGTACTTC.

This chain joins TRBV3-1 (or the pseudogene TRBV3-2) and TRBJ2-3, with TRBD2 matching over 8 bases. V shed 8 bases and J 0 bases; nucleotides not matched to a gene: 4. Per germline, CDR1 LGHDT and CDR2 YNNKEL (reference sequence). The CDR3 has 14 residues. The CDR3 nucleotides are TGTGCCAGCGGGCCTAGCGGGAGCACAGATACGCAGTATTTT. Protein sequence: CASGPSGSTDTQYF.

This sequence joins TRBV5-4 and TRBJ2-5; 9 nucleotides line up with TRBD2. Germline V CDR1 and CDR2: SGHNT, YYREEE (reference sequence). J was trimmed by 2 bases and V by 0 bases; bases with no gene match: 8. This CDR3 is 17 amino acids long. CDR3 in amino acids: CASSLGGAGGGQETQYF. In DNA form, the CDR3 reads TGTGCCAGCAGCTTGGGTGGAGCGGGGGGTGGGCAAGAGACCCAGTACTTC.

The chain couples TRBV5-4 to TRBJ1-2; TRBD1 might be the D (5 bases). The CDR3 loop spans 15 amino acids. Germline V gene lookup returns CDR1 SGHNT and CDR2 YYREEE (reference sequence). The V gene lost 6 bases and the J gene lost 3 bases, with 18 bases spanning the gap. Here the CDR3 reads CASTQWAGYDYGYTF. The CDR3 DNA sequence: TGTGCCAGCACTCAGTGGGCAGGGTATGACTATGGCTACACCTTC.

The chain recombines TRBV11-2 with TRBJ1-1; D uncertain. Trimming took off 3 bases at V and 0 bases at J, with 5 bases between the two ends. CDR1 and CDR2 from the germline V gene are SGHAT and FQNNGV. The CDR3 totals 13 residues. CDR3 in DNA: TGTGCCAGCAGCTTTAGCCTGAACACTGAAGCTTTCTTT. Translating it yields CASSFSLNTEAFF.

The rearrangement uses TRBV9 and TRBJ2-1; tentatively, D is TRBD2 (5 bases). Between the trimmed V and J ends, which lost 3 bases and 8 bases, there was a span of 15 bases. The CDR3 sequence is 14 residues long. Germline values: CDR1 SGDLS, CDR2 YYNGEE. CDR3 sequence reads: CASSADSGLDEQFF. CDR3 DNA: TGTGCCAGCAGCGCTGACTCAGGACTTGATGAGCAGTTCTTC.

The V call is TRBV3-1 (or the pseudogene TRBV3-2), the J call TRBJ1-5; 7 nucleotides match TRBD1. The CDR3 has 14 amino acids. Trimming at V came to 4 bases and at J to 7 bases, leaving 7 bases not matched to a gene. CDR1 LGHDT and CDR2 YNNKEL come from the germline V gene (reference sequence). CDR3: CASSPYDRAQPQHF. CDR3 coding DNA: TGTGCCAGCAGCCCATACGACAGGGCCCAGCCCCAGCATTTT.

The chain recombines TRBV5-1 with TRBJ2-5; TRBD1 matches 7 bases. Trimming took 2 bases from V and 1 from J; bases not matched to a gene: 11. Germline V lookup: CDR1 SGHRS, CDR2 YFSETQ. CDR3 length: 17 residues. Here the CDR3 reads CASSFGSGGAVQETQYF. In nucleotides, the CDR3 is TGCGCCAGCAGCTTCGGGTCAGGGGGAGCCGTCCAAGAGACCCAGTACTTC.

This rearrangement joins TRBV9 to TRBJ1-2; 8 nucleotides match TRBD1. V was pared by 0 bases and J by 8 bases, with 9 bases of the junction left unmatched. This CDR3 comprises 15 residues. Per the germline V gene, CDR1 is SGDLS and CDR2 is YYNGEE. CDR3 DNA sequence: TGTGCCAGCAGCGTAGTGGCAGGGGGCTTGAGAGGCTACACCTTC. Amino acid sequence: CASSVVAGGLRGYTF. Together with reference TRBV9 and TRBJ1-2, the CDR3 gives the full variable domain: DSGVTQTPKHLITATGQRVTLRCSPRSGDLSVYWYQQSLDQGLQFLIQYYNGEERAKGNILERFSAQQFPDLHSELNLSSLELGDSALYFCASSVVAGGLRGYTFGSGTRLTVV.

The chain has TRBV5-4 and TRBJ1-3; possibly TRBD1 for D (6 bases). CDR3 size: 15 residues. Per the germline V gene, CDR1 is SGHNT and CDR2 is YYREEE (reference sequence). Trimming stripped 2 bases from V and 3 bases from J, with 12 bases between. The CDR3: CASSLGNRDGNTIYF. The CDR3 DNA reads TGTGCCAGCAGCTTAGGTAACAGGGATGGAAACACCATATATTTT.

The V and J genes are TRBV7-9 and TRBJ1-2; no clear D gene. The germline CDR1 and CDR2 sequences are SEHNR and FQNEAQ (reference sequence). The V end lost 1 base, the J end lost 4 bases, and 7 bases lay between the germline ends. This CDR3 has 13 residues. DNA of the CDR3: TGTGCCAGCAGCTTAGGTACAGCCTATGGCTACACCTTC. Protein: CASSLGTAYGYTF.

The chain uses TRBV18 and TRBJ2-1; D possibly corresponds to TRBD2 (6 bases). The CDR3 spans 14 residues. Germline values: CDR1 KGHSH, CDR2 LQKENI. V was shortened by 6 bases and J by 4 bases, with 13 bases between the two germline ends. In DNA form, the CDR3 reads TGTGCCAGCTCCCGGGCCGGGGGATACAATGAGCAGTTCTTC. Encoded protein: CASSRAGGYNEQFF.

V usage is TRBV4-2 and J usage is TRBJ1-4; 7 positions agree with TRBD1. Germline values: CDR1 LGHNA, CDR2 YNFKEQ. Trimming cost V 5 bases and J 10 bases; bases outside gene matches: 7. The CDR3 has 13 residues. The DNA of the CDR3 is TGTGCCAGCAGCGAGCAGGGGGATCGAAAACTGTTTTTT. It specifies CASSEQGDRKLFF.

The V gene is TRBV19, the J gene TRBJ2-3; the D gene is possibly TRBD1 (5 bases). The germline V and J ends were trimmed by 1 base and 2 bases, with 13 bases remaining between them. Looked up from germline, CDR1 is LNHDA and CDR2 is SQIVND (reference sequence). The CDR3 spans 16 residues. Here the CDR3 reads CASSIGARRATDTQYF. Here the CDR3 DNA reads TGTGCCAGTAGTATAGGGGCCCGCAGGGCCACAGATACGCAGTATTTT.

By its share, this clone is medium-sized. V usage is TRBV11-3 and J usage is TRBJ1-1; 8 bases match TRBD1. J was trimmed by 5 bases and V by 5 bases; bases with no gene match: 13. The CDR3 extends over 16 amino acids. CDR1 is SGHNT and CDR2 is YENEEA in the germline V gene. CDR3 sequence: CASSLVPRGRGTEAFF. As DNA, the CDR3 is TGTGCCAGCAGCCTCGTCCCCAGGGGGCGAGGAACTGAAGCTTTCTTT.

This chain connects TRBV11-2 to TRBJ2-5; 7 nucleotides agree with TRBD1. The CDR3 contains 15 residues. V gave up 3 bases and J gave up 1 base; unmatched junction bases: 5. Germline CDR1 is SGHAT and CDR2 is FQNNGV. CDR3 loop: CASSLNRGLQETQYF. CDR3 DNA sequence: TGTGCCAGCAGCTTGAATAGGGGGCTCCAAGAGACCCAGTACTTC.

V usage is TRBV5-1 and J usage is TRBJ2-1, with 9 bases fitting TRBD2. V was clipped by 0 bases and J by 4 bases; unmatched bases: 5. CDR1 and CDR2 (germline): SGHRS, YFSETQ. The CDR3 totals 16 residues. The CDR3: CASSLASGIPYNEQFF. The CDR3 region has the DNA TGCGCCAGCAGCTTGGCTAGCGGGATACCGTACAATGAGCAGTTCTTC.